This TCR beta chain emerged from a study of CD8+CD57+ T cells in acquired aplastic anemia. Study information: Sorting CD4+ and CD8+ cells gave DNA averaging about 3.3 ug. Notes on the study in general: Controls did not differ significantly from patients in CD8+ Simpson's diversity. Between patients and controls, about 30 CD8+ CDR3 sequences were found in common.

In germline, CDR1 is SGHTA, CDR2 FQGNSA. V was trimmed by 0 bases and J by 6 bases, leaving 9 bases between them. This CDR3 is built from 15 residues. Genomic DNA templated the TCR beta VDJ and CDR3 profiling. TCRdb redid the calling of the reads with MiXCR, one entry per CDR3 protein. The data hold 150,000 or so distinct CDR3 sequences, with around 48% observed a single time. Sequencing involved patients with CD8+CD57+ cell expansion previously shown by flow cytometry. Prior therapy had not been administered to any patient at the time of blood sampling. This clonotype has a handful of counts. What it binds is not known.

The sequence came from a human donor with aplastic anemia. Input material: sorted CD4+, CD8+, or CD8+CD57+ T cells (not recorded which) from PBMCs. V gene TRBV7-2 combines with J gene TRBJ1-6, with D maybe TRBD1 (5 bases). In DNA, the CDR3 is TGTGCCAGCAGCTTAGCGGGGGGGTCTAATTCACCCCTCCACTTT. Protein: CASSLAGGSNSPLHF.